The sequence of this TCR beta chain was determined in a study of PD-1 blockade in classical Hodgkin lymphoma. Sequencing used immunoSEQ multiplex PCR; TCRdb keeps in-frame clones, though not all of them. The sample lists under 20,000 clones, around 84% occurring once. The CDR3 runs 15 residues. The germline V and J ends were trimmed by 5 bases and 1 base, with 11 bases remaining between them. Germline CDR1 is MGHRA and CDR2 is YSYEKL. In its sample, this clone ranks as large. With no exception, relapse followed autologous stem cell transplantation in all patients, and brentuximab vedotin exposure varied.

This specimen was peripheral blood mononuclear cells (PBMCs), taken at baseline. The sequence was obtained from a human donor with classical Hodgkin lymphoma. J is TRBJ2-2 and V is TRBV4-1, with D tentatively TRBD2 (6 bases). CDR3 coding DNA: TGCGCCAGCAGCTATTGGGGGGAGAACACCGGGGAGCTGTTTTTT. It codes for CASSYWGENTGELFF.